The 26 T cell receptor beta chains given below trace back to one sample, sequenced in a study of monozygotic twins with inflammatory bowel disease. For each CDR3 protein, TCRdb gives one entry from its re-call of the 5' RACE reads, without DNA. The sample features 400,000 to 500,000 distinct CDR3 sequences, with 2% to 3% in its top ten. The sequenced sample consisted of blood. These receptors originate from a human donor with ulcerative colitis or Crohn's disease, or a healthy co-twin of an affected twin (not recorded which).

J is TRBJ2-3 and V is TRBV11-2; TCRdb lists TRBD1, though no DNA is available to test this call. CDR3 length: 16 residues. Germline-derived CDR1 and CDR2 are SGHAT and FQNNGV. The CDR3 loop reads CASSTLGTSSTDTQYF.

This sequence joins TRBV2 and TRBJ1-5; TCRdb reports TRBD1, a call that lacks DNA to check it against. CDR1 and CDR2 from the germline V gene are SNHLY and FYNNEI. CDR3 length equals 13 residues. CDR3 region: CASTQGVNQPQHF.

The chain recombines TRBV7-2 with TRBJ2-5. Germline V CDR1 and CDR2: SGHTA, FQGNSA. CDR3 size: 13 residues. The CDR3 loop is CASSLALQETQYF.

This chain joins TRBV5-1 and TRBJ2-5; TCRdb calls TRBD2, which cannot be checked without DNA. The germline gives CDR1 SGHRS, CDR2 YFSETQ. CDR3 length: 16 residues. The CDR3 spells CASSTGLAGGKETQYF.

The chain couples TRBV6-2 or TRBV6-3 to TRBJ2-2; TCRdb lists TRBD1, though no DNA is available to test this call. This CDR3 region has 14 residues. The germline CDR1 and CDR2 sequences are MNHEY and SVGEGT. CDR3 sequence: CASRPGQTSGELFF.

V is TRBV20-1 and J is TRBJ2-1; TCRdb returns TRBD2, unconfirmable since there is no DNA. The CDR3 has 13 amino acids. Germline V gives CDR1 DFQATT, CDR2 SNEGSKA (reference sequence). The CDR3 is CSRTSGNYNEQFF.

J is TRBJ2-3 and V is TRBV7-2; the TCRdb D gene call, TRBD2, has no DNA to confirm it. Germline V gene sequence: CDR1 SGHTA, CDR2 FQGNSA. The CDR3 contains 15 residues. The CDR3 here is CASSLLRLAGDTQYF.

The rearrangement links TRBV4-3 to TRBJ2-2; no DNA is available, so the TRBD2 call from TCRdb remains unchecked. The V gene's germline CDR1 is LGHNA and CDR2 YSLEER. This CDR3 region has 18 residues. CDR3 in amino acids: CASSQDQLAGVNTGELFF.

This chain uses TRBV18 with TRBJ1-5; as DNA is missing, the TRBD1 call by TCRdb cannot be tested. The CDR3 contains 15 residues. The germline V gene has CDR1 KGHSH and CDR2 LQKENI. Here the CDR3 reads CASSLTTGGNQPQHF. Complete variable domain (other parts from reference TRBV18 and TRBJ1-5): NAGVMQNPRHLVRRRGQEARLRCSPMKGHSHVYWYRQLPEEGLKFMVYLQKENIIDESGMPKERFSAEFPKEGPSILRIQQVVRGDSAAYFCASSLTTGGNQPQHFGDGTRLSIL.

The chain has TRBV5-1 and TRBJ2-5; TCRdb calls TRBD2, which cannot be checked without DNA. CDR3 length: 16 amino acids. CDR1 is SGHRS, CDR2 YFSETQ, per germline. The CDR3 is CASRRILAGGQETQYF.

V gene TRBV18 combines with J gene TRBJ2-3; as DNA is missing, the TRBD1 call by TCRdb cannot be tested. The CDR3 is 16 residues long. CDR1 is KGHSH and CDR2 is LQKENI in the germline V gene. CDR3 in amino acids: CASSPPVRGAADTQYF.

J is TRBJ2-7 and V is TRBV29-1; the D call of TRBD2 rests on TCRdb alone, since no DNA is present to check it. The germline V gene encodes CDR1 SQVTM and CDR2 ANQGSEA. The CDR3 extends over 12 amino acids. This CDR3 is CSVDAGGHEQYF.

The genes are TRBV3-1 and TRBJ2-7. The germline CDR1 and CDR2 sequences are LGHDT and YNNKEL (reference sequence). The CDR3 totals 13 residues. The CDR3 sequence: CASSLLGLNEQYF.

The chain couples TRBV28 to TRBJ2-7; TCRdb designates TRBD1, a call that cannot be tested without DNA. The CDR3 has 13 amino acids. CDR1 and CDR2 (germline): MDHEN, SYDVKM. CDR3 sequence: CASILRGVGEQYF.

The CDR3 protein is CASSYPIGTGGPGELFF. The V call is TRBV12-3 or TRBV12-4, the J call TRBJ2-2; as DNA is missing, the TRBD1 call by TCRdb cannot be tested. This CDR3 contains 17 residues.

This chain's CDR3 is CASSWRDRDYNEQFF. The rearrangement uses TRBV5-1 and TRBJ2-1; TCRdb gives TRBD1 as the D gene, but with no DNA this cannot be confirmed. CDR1 SGHRS and CDR2 YFSETQ come from the germline V gene. CDR3 size: 15 residues.

The chain carries TRBV19 and TRBJ2-7; the D call of TRBD1 rests on TCRdb alone, since no DNA is present to check it. Germline CDR1 reads LNHDA; CDR2 reads SQIVND (reference sequence). This CDR3 is 14 amino acids long. The CDR3: CASSSFPDSYEQYF.

This rearrangement joins TRBV10-3 to TRBJ2-3; TCRdb gives TRBD2 as the D gene, but with no DNA this cannot be confirmed. Germline V CDR1 and CDR2: ENHRY, SYGVKD. The CDR3 is made up of 16 amino acids. The CDR3 sequence is CAISSPGAYGTDTQYF.

V gene TRBV11-2 combines with J gene TRBJ2-5; TCRdb returns TRBD2, unconfirmable since there is no DNA. The CDR3 loop spans 19 amino acids. The germline CDR1 and CDR2 sequences are SGHAT and FQNNGV. CDR3 amino acids: CASSLDRLGVSTSGETQYF.

The rearrangement links TRBV11-2 to TRBJ1-2. The CDR3 runs to 15 residues. CDR1 and CDR2 (germline): SGHAT, FQNNGV. The CDR3 is CASSLDRGEARGYTF.

The CDR3 reads CASSQAPSGANVLTF. The J gene is TRBJ2-6, the V gene TRBV7-2; with no DNA, the TCRdb D assignment of TRBD1 cannot be verified. Germline V CDR1 and CDR2: SGHTA, FQGNSA. The CDR3 contains 15 residues.

V is TRBV11-2 and J is TRBJ1-2; the D gene TCRdb calls, TRBD1, cannot be checked with no DNA. Germline V gives CDR1 SGHAT, CDR2 FQNNGV. This CDR3 has 16 residues. The CDR3: CASSFRGQPGSYGYTF.

The V and J genes are TRBV19 and TRBJ1-1; without DNA, the TCRdb call of TRBD1 cannot be checked. This CDR3 comprises 16 residues. The germline gives CDR1 LNHDA, CDR2 SQIVND (reference sequence). The CDR3 protein is CASRRRQGSVNTEAFF.

The V call is TRBV20-1, the J call TRBJ1-2. CDR1 and CDR2 (germline): DFQATT, SNEGSKA (reference sequence). This CDR3 spans 15 amino acids. CDR3 amino acids: CSARDGRRRNYGYTF.

The rearrangement joins TRBV20-1 to TRBJ2-3; TCRdb's D call, TRBD1, is unchecked because there is no DNA. Per germline, CDR1 DFQATT and CDR2 SNEGSKA (reference sequence). The CDR3 extends over 13 amino acids. The CDR3 region is CSAKTGTTDTQYF.

The chain employs TRBV20-1 and TRBJ1-6. The CDR3 has 14 residues. CDR1 and CDR2 (germline): DFQATT, SNEGSKA (reference sequence). This CDR3 reads CSAPFSGVDSPLHF.